Following are 28 T cell receptor beta chains from one sample sequenced in a study of neurological immune-mediated disorders (dated 2019 in TCRdb). The intended sense of this specimen's time point label: longitudinal time-point 2. Library preparation used 5' RACE. These reads were obtained on an Illumina HiSeq 2500. TCRdb ran its own pipeline on the public reads, namely fastp trimming at Q25 and MiXCR clone calling, and kept in-frame beta chains. Rows merge per CDR3 protein into single entries with the most common DNA and genes. The sample table holds approximately 80,000 distinct CDR3 sequences, of which 5% to 6.5% were seen once. Over 6.5% of the sample lies in the top ten. Material for sequencing was PBMCs. These receptors were collected from a woman in her fifties or sixties with multiple sclerosis.

This clonotype was counted ten times or more. The chain employs TRBV20-1 and TRBJ1-2, with D hard to call. The ends were cut back, 6 bases at V and 7 bases at J, with 15 bases in the middle. This CDR3 has 12 amino acids. Germline V gene sequence: CDR1 DFQATT, CDR2 SNEGSKA (reference sequence). CDR3 loop: CSATSVRRGYTF. Here the CDR3 DNA reads TGCAGTGCCACGTCCGTTCGGCGTGGCTACACCTTC.

This clonotype was recorded at least ten times. V usage is TRBV7-9 and J usage is TRBJ2-6; 11 nucleotides line up with TRBD1. Trimming took 3 bases from V and 0 from J; bases not matched to a gene: 1. Germline V gene data show CDR1 as SEHNR and CDR2 as FQNEAQ (reference sequence). The CDR3 totals 17 residues. CDR3 sequence: CASSFGTGGSGANVLTF. CDR3 nucleotides: TGTGCCAGCAGCTTCGGGACAGGGGGCTCTGGGGCCAACGTCCTGACTTTC.

This clonotype was detected many times. The DNA of the CDR3 is TGTGCCAGCAGCTTGGGCCCCAACCCCGGGACAGGGCTCCACGAGCAGTACTTC. Translation gives CASSLGPNPGTGLHEQYF. The chain recombines TRBV5-6 with TRBJ2-7; 9 positions match TRBD1. The CDR3 has 18 amino acids. Germline V gene sequence: CDR1 SGHDT, CDR2 YYEEEE. V gave up 0 bases and J gave up 5 bases; unmatched junction bases: 15.

This clonotype appeared many times. V and J are TRBV5-1 and TRBJ2-5; 11 nucleotides line up with TRBD2. The CDR3 is 15 amino acids. V lost 4 bases to trimming and J lost 4 bases; unmatched junction nucleotides: 6. Per germline, CDR1 SGHRS and CDR2 YFSETQ. The CDR3 DNA is TGCGCCAGCAGCATAGCGGGGGGGCGAGGAGAGACCCAGTACTTC. Residues: CASSIAGGRGETQYF.

A word on this clonotype: A clone one base away is much larger, so this may be a read error. The conserved phenylalanine or tryptophan normally closing the CDR3 is absent here, so this likely arose from a read error. The chain carries TRBV7-9 and TRBJ1-1; no definite D call. The CDR3 runs to 14 residues. Trimming stripped 4 bases from V and 1 base from J, with 10 bases between. CDR1 and CDR2 (germline): SEHNR, FQNEAQ (reference sequence). This chain's CDR3 is CASSSLERNTEAFS. As DNA, the CDR3 is TGTGCCAGCAGCTCATTAGAGAGGAACACTGAAGCTTTCTCT.

This clonotype was counted many times. The gene calls are TRBV18 and TRBJ1-1; D remains unclear. V was shortened by 3 bases and J by 5 bases, with 7 bases between the two germline ends. This CDR3 has 12 residues. From germline, CDR1 is KGHSH and CDR2 LQKENI. In nucleotides, the CDR3 is TGTGCCAGCTCACCTAGTATTACTGAAGCTTTCTTT. Protein product: CASSPSITEAFF.

A note on this clonotype: A much larger clone differs from this one at a single base, so this may be a read error. V usage is TRBV13 and J usage is TRBJ2-7; the D is unclear. This CDR3 has 14 amino acids. Germline CDR1 and CDR2: PRHDT and FYEKMQ (reference sequence). Trimming stripped 5 bases from V and 3 bases from J, with 14 bases between. The CDR3 spells CASSVREFNYEQYF. The CDR3 nucleotides are TGTGCCAGCAGCGTCCGAGAGTTTAACTACGAGCAGTACTTC.

This clonotype was found many times. CDR3 loop: CATSRGGGKDGYTF. DNA for the CDR3: TGTGCCACCAGCAGAGGGGGGGGGAAGGATGGCTACACCTTC. The chain has TRBV15 and TRBJ1-2; D may be TRBD1 (5 bases). CDR1 LNHNV and CDR2 YYDKDF come from the germline V gene (reference sequence). The CDR3 length is 14 residues. V was trimmed by 1 base and J by 6 bases, leaving 12 bases between them.

This clonotype was observed at least ten times. The chain is built from TRBV25-1 and TRBJ1-2; D call uncertain. The length of the CDR3 is 13 residues. Deletions cut 2 bases from V and 0 bases from J, with 4 bases between. Per germline, CDR1 MGHDK and CDR2 SYGVNS. CDR3 loop: CASSELANYGYTF. In nucleotides, the CDR3 is TGTGCCAGCAGTGAACTAGCTAACTATGGCTACACCTTC.

This clonotype was seen ten or more times. The V and J genes are TRBV12-3 or TRBV12-4 and TRBJ1-1; D call uncertain. This CDR3 has 13 amino acids. Trimming stripped 6 bases from V and 1 base from J, with 9 bases between. The CDR3 protein is CASSRAPNTEAFF. Here the CDR3 DNA reads TGTGCCAGCAGCCGAGCCCCGAACACTGAAGCTTTCTTT.

This clonotype was detected many times. The genes are TRBV6-5 and TRBJ1-1; D is unresolved. CDR3 length: 13 residues. CDR1 and CDR2 (germline): MNHEY, SVGAGI. V lost 2 bases and J 5 bases, leaving 9 bases between the germline ends. The CDR3 sequence is CASSYGRGTEAFF. The CDR3 coding sequence is TGTGCCAGCAGTTACGGCCGAGGGACTGAAGCTTTCTTT.

This clonotype came up many times. The V and J genes are TRBV5-4 and TRBJ1-2; a possible D gene is TRBD1 (5 bases). V was pared by 2 bases and J by 3 bases, with 11 bases between. The CDR3 sequence is 14 residues long. The V gene's germline CDR1 is SGHNT and CDR2 YYREEE (reference sequence). The CDR3 DNA reads as TGTGCCAGCAGCTTAGAGGGGCGGGACTATGGCTACACCTTC. Residues: CASSLEGRDYGYTF. The entire variable domain, with the rest obtained from reference TRBV5-4 and TRBJ1-2, is as follows: ETGVTQSPTHLIKTRGQQVTLRCSSQSGHNTVSWYQQALGQGPQFIFQYYREEENGRGNFPPRFSGLQFPNYSSELNVNALELDDSALYLCASSLEGRDYGYTFGSGTRLTVV.

The genes are TRBV30 and TRBJ1-5, with 8 nucleotides matching TRBD1. The germline V gene has CDR1 GTSNPN and CDR2 SVGIG (reference sequence). Unmatched junction bases numbered 2, after V lost 3 bases and J lost 4 bases. The CDR3 loop spans 13 amino acids. The CDR3 region has the DNA TGTGCCTGGAGCCACAGGGGGAATCAGCCCCAGCATTTT. It specifies CAWSHRGNQPQHF.

The table lists this clonotype with many counts. This chain connects TRBV12-5 to TRBJ2-7; no definite D call. From germline, CDR1 is LGHNT and CDR2 FRNRAP. The ends were cut back, 3 bases at V and 2 bases at J, with 8 bases in the middle. This CDR3 has 13 amino acids. The chain's CDR3 is CASGLGSAYEQYF. The CDR3 nucleotides are TGTGCTAGTGGTTTAGGCAGTGCCTACGAGCAGTACTTC.

This clonotype was found many times. The chain joins TRBV5-1 to TRBJ2-1, with TRBD2 as a possible D gene (7 bases). Germline V gene sequence: CDR1 SGHRS, CDR2 YFSETQ. Trimming took 2 bases from V and 6 from J, leaving 12 bases between them. This CDR3 spans 14 amino acids. The CDR3 spells CASSFGGPSNEQFF. The CDR3, as DNA: TGCGCCAGCAGCTTCGGGGGGCCGAGCAATGAGCAGTTCTTC.

This clonotype was detected ten times or more. V gene TRBV12-3 or TRBV12-4 combines with J gene TRBJ2-3; 8 positions match TRBD2. Unmatched junction bases numbered 8, after V lost 8 bases and J lost 4 bases. The CDR3 extends over 14 amino acids. CDR3 in DNA: TGTGCCAGCTGCAGGTCGGGGGGGCCAGATACGCAGTATTTT. This translates into CASCRSGGPDTQYF.

This clonotype showed up just a few times. The chain couples TRBV6-1 to TRBJ1-5; no clear D. V lost 2 bases, J lost 3 bases, and 8 bases lay in between. Germline V gene data show CDR1 as MNHNS and CDR2 as SASEGT. The CDR3 contains 14 residues. CDR3 bases: TGTGCCAGCAGTGAAACTAGTTTCAATCAGCCCCAGCATTTT. This codes for CASSETSFNQPQHF.

In this sample, this clonotype turned up many times. This chain uses TRBV29-1 with TRBJ2-3, with a weak D call TRBD2 (5 bases). From germline, CDR1 is SQVTM and CDR2 ANQGSEA. CDR3 length: 13 amino acids. Between the trimmed V and J ends, which lost 2 bases and 4 bases, there was a span of 10 bases. As DNA, the CDR3 is TGCAGCGTTGAAAGATCGCGGGCAGATACGCAGTATTTT. Encoded protein: CSVERSRADTQYF.

This clonotype was picked up many times. The chain combines TRBV12-3 or TRBV12-4 with TRBJ1-4; possibly TRBD1 for D (6 bases). This CDR3 has 13 amino acids. V lost 5 bases, J lost 10 bases, and 14 bases lay in between. This CDR3 is CASSPRGIGKLFF. The DNA for the CDR3 is TGTGCCAGCAGTCCGAGGGGGATCGGAAAACTGTTTTTT.

The table lists this clonotype with many counts. This chain connects TRBV20-1 to TRBJ1-1; 7 nucleotides line up with TRBD1. The CDR3 contains 14 residues. In germline, CDR1 is DFQATT, CDR2 SNEGSKA (reference sequence). The V and J ends lost 6 bases and 0 bases, in that order; junction bases with no gene match: 7. As DNA, the CDR3 is TGCAGTGCCACACAGGGGTCGATGAACACTGAAGCTTTCTTT. Translating gives CSATQGSMNTEAFF.

In its sample, this clonotype was seen many times. V gene TRBV11-3 combines with J gene TRBJ2-1; D is tentatively TRBD1 or TRBD2 (5 bases each). V lost 2 bases, J lost 4 bases, and 12 bases lay in between. Germline V CDR1 and CDR2: SGHNT, YENEEA. This CDR3 is built from 15 residues. CDR3 nucleotides: TGTGCCAGCAGCTTACAATCGGGACGGTACAATGAGCAGTTCTTC. Its protein is CASSLQSGRYNEQFF.

This clonotype was observed many times. The chain combines TRBV2 with TRBJ2-2; D perhaps matches TRBD2 (6 bases). Trimming left V 8 bases short and J 1 base short, with 11 bases between. CDR3 size: 14 residues. Germline CDR1 is SNHLY and CDR2 is FYNNEI. The CDR3 DNA reads TGTGCCAGCGGGGGTAGCGGGAACACCGGGGAGCTGTTTTTT. Amino acids: CASGGSGNTGELFF.

This clonotype occurred many times. V usage is TRBV29-1 and J usage is TRBJ2-1; D may match TRBD1 or TRBD2 (5 bases each). The CDR3 sequence is 14 residues long. V lost 8 bases, J lost 3 bases, and 17 bases lay in between. CDR1 and CDR2 from the germline V gene are SQVTM and ANQGSEA. This chain's CDR3 is CSHRGAGDYNEQFF. DNA for the CDR3: TGCAGCCACCGAGGGGCTGGCGACTACAATGAGCAGTTCTTC.

In regard to this clonotype: A much larger clone differs by one base, so this may be a read error. The rearrangement uses TRBV14 and TRBJ1-1; 7 bases are a match to TRBD1. Germline V CDR1 and CDR2: SGHDN, FVKESK. The CDR3 has 14 residues. The CDR3 protein is CAISPHQGGTEAFF. CDR3 nucleotides: TGTGCCATCAGCCCCCATCAGGGGGGCACTGAAGCTTTCTTT.

The table lists this clonotype with many counts. The rearrangement uses TRBV5-1 and TRBJ1-4; D is ambiguous. The CDR3 length is 13 residues. CDR1 is SGHRS and CDR2 is YFSETQ in the germline V gene. The germline V and J ends were trimmed by 2 bases and 2 bases, with 4 bases remaining between them. CDR3 bases: TGCGCCAGCAGCTTTTTCACTAATGAAAAACTGTTTTTT. Its translation: CASSFFTNEKLFF.

The table lists this clonotype with many counts. This chain uses TRBV2 with TRBJ2-6; D uncertain. The CDR3 runs 17 residues. The germline V gene encodes CDR1 SNHLY and CDR2 FYNNEI. The V end lost 1 base, the J end lost 2 bases, and 12 bases lay between the germline ends. CDR3 protein: CASSEGLVTPGANVLTF. The CDR3 nucleotides read TGTGCCAGCAGTGAAGGCCTAGTTACGCCTGGGGCCAACGTCCTGACTTTC.

This clonotype was found a few times. The chain joins TRBV27 to TRBJ2-3; TRBD2 agrees at 7 bases. Germline V gives CDR1 MNHEY, CDR2 SMNVEV (reference sequence). V lost 6 bases to trimming and J lost 5 bases; unmatched junction nucleotides: 11. This CDR3 has 15 residues. The CDR3 nucleotides read TGTGCCAGCAGACAAGCGGGGCCGATGGGAGATACGCAGTATTTT. It is translated as CASRQAGPMGDTQYF.

This clonotype appeared many times. This sequence joins TRBV7-6 and TRBJ1-1; D uncertain. The CDR3 consists of 15 residues. Per the germline V gene, CDR1 is SGHVS and CDR2 is FNYEAQ. V lost 1 base to trimming and J lost 3 bases, with 12 bases between them. DNA for the CDR3: TGTGCCAGCAGCTTAGGGGCAGGTATCGACACTGAAGCTTTCTTT. Its protein product is CASSLGAGIDTEAFF.